This T cell receptor beta chain was identified during a study of radiotherapy plus CTLA-4 blockade in lung cancer (dated 2018 in TCRdb). Regarding the research as a whole: Objective responses were observed in roughly a sixth of enrolled patients, and disease control was achieved in 25% to 40%. Results and caveats for the whole study, not just this receptor: Early dynamic changes in blood T cell clones, together with increased serum interferon-beta after radiation, were reported as the strongest predictors of response. TCR clones derived from tumors expanded in peripheral blood after treatment with radiotherapy and ipilimumab.

Library construction relied on the immunoSEQ multiplex PCR assay. The table was pulled from immuneACCESS by TCRdb, which kept in-frame rearrangements only. Such tables lose some clones; where checked, under half of the loss comes from unresolved V genes, and the rest has no known cause. This sample comprises around 42,000 clones, 63% of them detected only once. The leading ten clones occupy 15% to 20% of the sample. Focal radiation therapy combined with CTLA-4 blockade (ipilimumab) was tested in patients with chemo-refractory metastatic non-small-cell lung cancer. CDR1 and CDR2, per the germline V gene, are SGHTA and FQGNSA. Deletion took 1 base off V and 4 bases off J, with a span of 11 bases between the germline ends. Including the terminal cysteine and phenylalanine, the CDR3 comprises 15 residues. Just the 45-base CDR3 DNA is kept, in frame starting at base 1. On this clone: The clone's antigen remains unknown. Base qualities were left out, and no much larger clone turns up one base away.

This specimen consisted of peripheral blood, obtained from a patient treated with radiotherapy plus ipilimumab. The TCR was taken from a human donor with non-small cell lung cancer who had a partial response to radiotherapy plus ipilimumab. The chain joins TRBV7-2 to TRBJ1-3; D gene: possibly TRBD1, on 5 matching bases. The bases read TGTGCCAGCAGCTTAGAGCGGGGGTTCGGAAACACCATATATTTT. It is translated as CASSLERGFGNTIYF.